Listed here are 23 T cell receptor beta chains from one sample, sequenced in a study of radiotherapy plus CTLA-4 blockade in lung cancer. Profiled with immunoSEQ multiplex PCR; TCRdb holds only in-frame clones, not every one. The sample shows around 38,000 clones, 65% to 90% of them seen only once. Source: peripheral blood, taken from a patient treated with radiotherapy plus ipilimumab. These TCRs come from a human donor with non-small cell lung cancer whose response to radiotherapy plus ipilimumab could not be evaluated.

V gene TRBV9 combines with J gene TRBJ1-5; possible D gene TRBD1, 6 bases. The CDR3 loop spans 14 amino acids. Germline-derived CDR1 and CDR2 are SGDLS and YYNGEE. V was clipped by 3 bases and J by 1 base, with 8 bases between them. CDR3 in DNA: TGTGCCAGCAGCGCCGGACAGAGCAATCAGCCCCAGCATTTT. Protein product: CASSAGQSNQPQHF. Variable domain in full (rest from reference TRBV9 and TRBJ1-5): DSGVTQTPKHLITATGQRVTLRCSPRSGDLSVYWYQQSLDQGLQFLIQYYNGEERAKGNILERFSAQQFPDLHSELNLSSLELGDSALYFCASSAGQSNQPQHFGDGTRLSIL.

The chain is built from TRBV10-1 and TRBJ2-1; 8 bases map to TRBD1. Germline V gives CDR1 WNHNN, CDR2 SYGVQD (reference sequence). V dropped 4 bases and J dropped 8; count of bases not matched to a gene: 10. CDR3 length: 15 residues. The CDR3 DNA reads as TGCGCCAGCAGTGCGGCCCAGACAGGGGCGGATGAGCAGTTCTTC. Residues: CASSAAQTGADEQFF.

The V gene is TRBV6-5, the J gene TRBJ1-5; D gene ambiguous. The germline V and J ends were trimmed by 0 bases and 6 bases, with 6 bases remaining between them. The CDR3 is made up of 13 amino acids. CDR1 and CDR2 (germline): MNHEY, SVGAGI. The CDR3 DNA sequence: TGTGCCAGCAGTTACTCGATCGGTCAGCCCCAGCATTTT. This codes for CASSYSIGQPQHF.

This clone appeared once. This chain links TRBV6-6 with TRBJ1-1; a weak D match, TRBD1 (5 bases). CDR1 and CDR2 from the germline V gene are MNHNY and SVGAGI (reference sequence). Trimming pared 7 bases from V and 9 bases from J, leaving 15 bases between. CDR3 length: 12 residues. CDR3 sequence: CASNPPRQKAFF. The CDR3 DNA sequence: TGTGCCAGCAACCCCCCCCGACAGAAAGCTTTCTTT.

J is TRBJ2-1 and V is TRBV27; D is perhaps TRBD2 (5 bases). The CDR3 runs 13 residues. The germline V gene has CDR1 MNHEY and CDR2 SMNVEV (reference sequence). V was shortened by 5 bases and J by 4 bases, with 9 bases between the two germline ends. The chain's CDR3 is CASSTTGYNEQFF. CDR3 coding DNA: TGTGCCAGCAGTACCACGGGATACAATGAGCAGTTCTTC.

This chain joins TRBV19 and TRBJ2-2, with D perhaps matching TRBD2 (5 bases). The V end was cut by 3 bases, the J end by 4 bases, with 15 bases between. Per the germline V gene, CDR1 is LNHDA and CDR2 is SQIVND (reference sequence). This CDR3 contains 16 residues. CDR3 bases: TGTGCCAGTAGTATCGGTATCCGGGGTTTCACCGGGGAGCTGTTTTTT. Its translation: CASSIGIRGFTGELFF. The complete variable domain, with remaining parts taken from reference TRBV19 and TRBJ2-2, reads DGGITQSPKYLFRKEGQNVTLSCEQNLNHDAMYWYRQDPGQGLRLIYYSQIVNDFQKGDIAEGYSVSREKKESFPLTVTSAQKNPTAFYLCASSIGIRGFTGELFFGEGSRLTVL.

The rearrangement joins TRBV5-6 to TRBJ2-3; weak D call: TRBD2 (5 bases). Trimming took 0 bases from V and 3 from J, leaving 11 bases between them. Germline CDR1 reads SGHDT; CDR2 reads YYEEEE. The CDR3 consists of 15 residues. The CDR3 here is CASSLALGRTDTQYF. The CDR3 DNA is TGTGCCAGCAGCTTGGCCTTAGGGAGAACAGATACGCAGTATTTT.

DNA for the CDR3: TGTGCCACAAAGACTAGCGGGAGAGGAGAGACCCAGTACTTC. The encoded protein is CATKTSGRGETQYF. This chain links TRBV2 with TRBJ2-5; 12 nucleotides match TRBD2. Per the germline V gene, CDR1 is SNHLY and CDR2 is FYNNEI. The CDR3 spans 14 residues. V dropped 10 bases and J dropped 4; count of bases not matched to a gene: 7.

This clone is judged medium-sized (0.01 to 0.1%). This chain joins TRBV5-6 and TRBJ2-7; possible D gene TRBD1, 6 bases. CDR3 length equals 14 residues. The V end was cut by 1 base, the J end by 3 bases, with 11 bases between. CDR1 and CDR2 from the germline V gene are SGHDT and YYEEEE. The CDR3 DNA reads TGTGCCAGCAGCTTGCGGACAGCCTACTACGAGCAGTACTTC. Amino acids: CASSLRTAYYEQYF.

The V and J genes are TRBV7-8 and TRBJ2-7, with a tentative D call TRBD2 (5 bases). This CDR3 comprises 12 residues. V was shortened by 3 bases and J by 2 bases, with 5 bases between the two germline ends. CDR1 and CDR2 (germline): SGHVS, FQNEAQ. This chain's CDR3 is CASSLGAYEQYF. In DNA, the CDR3 is TGTGCCAGCAGCTTGGGAGCCTACGAGCAGTACTTC. Combining the CDR3 with reference TRBV7-8 and TRBJ2-7 gives the whole variable domain GAGVSQSPRYKVAKRGQDVALRCDPISGHVSLFWYQQALGQGPEFLTYFQNEAQLDKSGLPSDRFFAERPEGSVSTLKIQRTQQEDSAVYLCASSLGAYEQYFGPGTRLTVT.

The V and J genes are TRBV4-2 and TRBJ2-5, with 7 nucleotides matching TRBD2. Losses at the gene ends were 0 bases for V and 1 base for J; bases not matched to a gene: 11. CDR1 LGHNA and CDR2 YNFKEQ come from the germline V gene. The CDR3 length is 18 residues. CDR3 nucleotide sequence: TGTGCCAGCAGCCAAGATCTCCGGGCAGGCGGGGGCCAAGAGACCCAGTACTTC. Translation: CASSQDLRAGGGQETQYF.

This clone showed up just a few times. The DNA for the CDR3 is TGTGCCAGCAGATACAGGGGACTGGTTAATGAAAAACTGTTTTTT. It encodes CASRYRGLVNEKLFF. The chain is built from TRBV6-5 and TRBJ1-4; TRBD1 aligns across 7 bases. V lost 6 bases, J lost 4 bases, and 8 bases stayed unmatched. Germline lookup yields CDR1 MNHEY and CDR2 SVGAGI. The CDR3 is made up of 15 amino acids.

This clone was picked up one time. The chain is built from TRBV5-6 and TRBJ2-7; 7 nucleotides line up with TRBD2. The junction had 10 bases not matched to a gene; V was cut back by 5 bases and J by 2 bases. Germline CDR1 SGHDT, CDR2 YYEEEE. The CDR3 has 15 residues. The CDR3 loop reads CASRTGGGITYEQYF. The CDR3 region has the DNA TGTGCCAGCAGAACGGGAGGAGGGATAACCTACGAGCAGTACTTC.

The chain employs TRBV5-1 and TRBJ2-1; 7 nucleotides agree with TRBD2. The germline V gene has CDR1 SGHRS and CDR2 YFSETQ. Trimming removed 4 bases from V and 5 bases from J; junction bases left unmatched: 9. The CDR3 extends over 15 amino acids. The CDR3 DNA is TGCGCCAGCAGCCCACTGGGCGCGGGGGACAATGAGCAGTTCTTC. It specifies CASSPLGAGDNEQFF.

The chain uses TRBV28 and TRBJ1-5; 7 bases map to TRBD1. Looked up from germline, CDR1 is MDHEN and CDR2 is SYDVKM. V gave up 5 bases and J gave up 8 bases; unmatched junction bases: 18. The CDR3 totals 17 residues. CDR3 sequence reads: CASSPRRTGPQGKPQHF. As DNA, the CDR3 is TGTGCCAGCAGTCCCCGACGGACAGGCCCTCAGGGCAAGCCCCAGCATTTT. The full variable domain, with the rest looked up from reference TRBV28 and TRBJ1-5, is DVKVTQSSRYLVKRTGEKVFLECVQDMDHENMFWYRQDPGLGLRLIYFSYDVKMKEKGDIPEGYSVSREKKERFSLILESASTNQTSMYLCASSPRRTGPQGKPQHFGDGTRLSIL.

This clone appeared once. The CDR3 spells CASSELGFGARRHEQFF. DNA for the CDR3: TGCGCCAGCAGTGAGTTGGGTTTTGGGGCTAGGCGGCATGAGCAGTTCTTC. This chain links TRBV10-2 with TRBJ2-1; weak D call: TRBD1 (5 bases). This CDR3 comprises 17 residues. V dropped 1 base and J dropped 8 bases, with 21 bases sitting between them. Per the germline V gene, CDR1 is WSHSY and CDR2 is SAAADI.

This chain uses TRBV7-2 with TRBJ2-1; D is unresolved. The CDR3 contains 12 residues. Germline V lookup: CDR1 SGHTA, CDR2 FQGNSA. Trimming stripped 5 bases from V and 7 bases from J, with 9 bases between. The CDR3 reads CASSPLRNEQFF. In nucleotides, the CDR3 is TGTGCCAGCAGCCCACTAAGGAATGAGCAGTTCTTC.

The chain joins TRBV28 to TRBJ2-2, with 10 nucleotides matching TRBD2. CDR1 is MDHEN and CDR2 is SYDVKM in the germline V gene. The CDR3 is 17 residues long. With V trimmed by 4 bases and J by 6 bases, 11 bases remained unmatched. For the CDR3, the DNA is TGTGCCAGCAGTTCCCCGGGACTAGCGAATCTGGCCGGGGAGCTGTTTTTT. Its translation is CASSSPGLANLAGELFF.

V gene TRBV6-5 combines with J gene TRBJ2-7, with D tentatively TRBD2 (5 bases). CDR3 size: 15 residues. V was cut by 8 bases and J by 3 bases, with 20 bases left in between. CDR1 is MNHEY, CDR2 SVGAGI, per germline. For the CDR3, the DNA is TGTGCCAGCCGCTATGCGTGGGTGGGAGACTACGAGCAGTACTTC. It specifies CASRYAWVGDYEQYF.

The chain links TRBV29-1 to TRBJ2-3, with 7 bases aligning to TRBD1. CDR1 is SQVTM, CDR2 ANQGSEA, per germline. The CDR3 has 14 amino acids. The junction had 6 bases not matched to a gene; V was cut back by 6 bases and J by 0 bases. CDR3 bases: TGCAGCGTCGCCAGGGGACAGAGCACAGATACGCAGTATTTT. Residues: CSVARGQSTDTQYF.

The CDR3 region is CASSLLGALPETQYF. CDR3 DNA sequence: TGCGCCAGCAGCTTGTTGGGGGCGCTCCCAGAGACCCAGTACTTC. The chain recombines TRBV5-1 with TRBJ2-5, with a possible D match to TRBD1 (6 bases). Germline values: CDR1 SGHRS, CDR2 YFSETQ. Trimming cost V 1 base and J 4 bases, with 14 bases left between them. The length of the CDR3 is 15 residues.

This chain joins TRBV7-2 and TRBJ2-1, with TRBD2 identical over 16 bases. The trim removed 1 base at V and 9 bases at J, leaving 3 bases unmatched. Germline V lookup: CDR1 SGHTA, CDR2 FQGNSA. The CDR3 loop spans 16 amino acids. The DNA of the CDR3 is TGTGCCAGCAGCTTAGTGGGGACTAGCGGGAGGGGTGAGCAGTTCTTC. Translation gives CASSLVGTSGRGEQFF.

In this sample, this clone turned up once. This chain joins TRBV7-9 and TRBJ2-5, with D perhaps TRBD1 (6 bases). Looked up from germline, CDR1 is SEHNR and CDR2 is FQNEAQ (reference sequence). V was shortened by 5 bases and J by 4 bases, with 17 bases between the two germline ends. This CDR3 spans 15 amino acids. Here the CDR3 reads CASSPTGSRGETQYF. The DNA of the CDR3 is TGTGCCAGCAGCCCCACGGGGTCCAGGGGAGAGACCCAGTACTTC. Full variable domain (outside the CDR3, taken from reference TRBV7-9 and TRBJ2-5): DTGVSQNPRHKITKRGQNVTFRCDPISEHNRLYWYRQTLGQGPEFLTYFQNEAQLEKSRLLSDRFSAERPKGSFSTLEIQRTEQGDSAMYLCASSPTGSRGETQYFGPGTRLLVL.